This T cell receptor (beta chain) was found in a study of blood T cell repertoires in COVID-19. The ends were cut back, 0 bases at V and 10 bases at J, with 17 bases in the middle. From germline, CDR1 is SGHTS and CDR2 YDEGEE. This CDR3 has 16 amino acids. The assay was immunoSEQ multiplex PCR, and TCRdb's table has in-frame clones only and misses some. The sample carries 100,000 or so clones, less than 90% recorded once. This clonotype originated in a man between 70 and 80 years old with active or convalescent COVID-19. Material: peripheral blood. The chain employs TRBV5-8 and TRBJ1-6; D unclear. CDR3 in amino acids: CASSLGSLSAVSPLHF. The DNA for the CDR3 is TGTGCCAGCAGCTTGGGATCCCTCAGCGCGGTCTCACCCCTCCACTTT.